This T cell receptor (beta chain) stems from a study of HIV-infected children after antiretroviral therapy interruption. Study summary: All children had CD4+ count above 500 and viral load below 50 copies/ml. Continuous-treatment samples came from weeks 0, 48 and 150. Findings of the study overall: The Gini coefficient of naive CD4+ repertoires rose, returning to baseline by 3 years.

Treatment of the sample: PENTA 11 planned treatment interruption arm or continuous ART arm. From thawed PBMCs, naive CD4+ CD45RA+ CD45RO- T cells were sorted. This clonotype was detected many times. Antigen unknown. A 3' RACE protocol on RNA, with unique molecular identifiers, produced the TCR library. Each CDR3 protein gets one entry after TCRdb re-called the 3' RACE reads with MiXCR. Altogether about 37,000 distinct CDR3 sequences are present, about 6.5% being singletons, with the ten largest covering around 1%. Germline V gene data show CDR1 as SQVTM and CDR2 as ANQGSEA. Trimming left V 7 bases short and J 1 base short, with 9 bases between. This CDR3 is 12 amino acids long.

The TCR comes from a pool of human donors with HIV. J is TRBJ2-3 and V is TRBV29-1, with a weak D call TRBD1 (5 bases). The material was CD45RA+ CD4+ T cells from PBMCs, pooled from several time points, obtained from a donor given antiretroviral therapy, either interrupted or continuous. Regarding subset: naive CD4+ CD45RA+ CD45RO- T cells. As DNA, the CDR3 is TGCAGCGCGGCACAGGGCACAGATACGCAGTATTTT. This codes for CSAAQGTDTQYF.